The clone carrying this T cell receptor beta chain was found a few times. A clone one base away is much larger, so this may be a read error. These data are taken from a study of T-cell memory formation after mild COVID-19. The CDR3 length is 14 residues. From germline, CDR1 is SGHTA and CDR2 FQGNSA. V lost 0 bases, J lost 0 bases, and 4 bases lay in between. TCRdb analysed the 5' RACE reads with MiXCR anew, one entry per CDR3 protein. This table has roughly 130,000 distinct CDR3 sequences, about a sixth appearing once. The sequence derives from a man aged 18 to 29 who had mild COVID-19 (a few samples of this study predate the infection). Cell type and time point are not known. Input material: PBMCs or a T cell subset sorted from them (not recorded which). The rearrangement joins TRBV7-2 to TRBJ2-3; D remains ambiguous. The CDR3 region has the DNA TGTGCCAGCAGCTTAGCCGCTAGCACAGATACGCAGTATTTT. This encodes CASSLAASTDTQYF.